This T cell receptor beta chain was identified in a study of blood T cell repertoires in COVID-19 (dated by TCRdb to 2018 to 2020). Describing the broader study: Samples from collaborators originated in the United States, Italy and Spain and spanned both the acute and convalescent phases of COVID-19. A freely available public database, intended as a resource for researchers studying the immune response to SARS-CoV-2, is where the repertoires were released. The samples were drawn from the first 160 participants of the ongoing ImmuneRACE study and from roughly 1,300 subjects provided by 6 global collaborators. The prospective study material was composed of cDNA or gDNA derived from T cells, B-cell-depleted T cells, or PBMCs. A de-identified subject ID, COVID-19 status, age in years and sex were almost always included in the sample metadata. Subjects who had been exposed to COVID-19, were actively infected with it, or had recovered from it provided the deeply sampled blood TCRbeta repertoires that made up the dataset. Where available, HLA class I and class II types were taken from metadata supplied by the sample provider and were not determined by assay-based typing. Overall study results and their limits: Clinical and demographic metadata were provided uncurated, with the amount varying by source and participant.

Including the terminal cysteine and phenylalanine, the CDR3 comprises 15 residues. This entry keeps only the CDR3 DNA: 45 bases, framed from base 1. V trim: 4 bases; J trim: 5 bases; unmatched bases: 7. The germline V gene encodes CDR1 SGHRS and CDR2 YFSETQ. Samples from volunteer blood donors who had recovered from COVID-19 were contributed by a second Seattle source. The collaborating institutions used their own protocols to collect whole blood in K2EDTA tubes. Collaborator samples were shipped for TCRbeta analysis as frozen whole blood, isolated PBMCs, or DNA extracted from either sample type. TCRbeta CDR3 regions were amplified from genomic DNA by means of the immunoSEQ Assay, a bias-controlled multiplex PCR. From the authors' description of their analysis: The number of nucleated cells in each sample was estimated by amplification of reference gene primers within the assay. Sequence reads were collapsed and filtered to measure the absolute abundance of every unique TCRbeta CDR3 rearrangement. Productive Simpson clonality was computed per sample as the square root of Simpson's diversity index over productive rearrangements. What TCRdb holds here is the immuneACCESS table cut down to in-frame rearrangements. Part of the clones is not present; checked against another copy, under half of the missing clones reflect an unresolved V gene, and the others are unexplained. V and J calls and clone size are those listed in that table; D and trimming were worked out from the DNA. This sample comprises approximately 200,000 clones, around 87% of them detected only once. Roughly 6.2% of the sample comes from the top ten.

Concerning this clone: Its antigen specificity is not known. No base qualities exist here, and no much larger clone lies one base off it.

The rearrangement combines TRBV5-1 with TRBJ1-4; TRBD1 fits 8 bases in the junction. The receptor was derived from a man aged 55 to 70 who had recovered from COVID-19. The sample comprised peripheral blood. This receptor carries the CDR3 CASSRRDRTNEKLFF. The DNA sequence reads TGCGCCAGCAGCCGAAGGGACAGGACGAATGAAAAACTGTTTTTT. The reference TRBV5-1 and TRBJ1-4 proteins fill in what lies around the CDR3, so the full variable domain reads KAGVTQTPRYLIKTRGQQVTLSCSPISGHRSVSWYQQTPGQGLQFLFEYFSETQRNKGNFPGRFSGRQFSNSRSEMNVSTLELGDSALYLCASSRRDRTNEKLFFGSGTQLSVL.